Presented here are 15 T cell receptor beta chains from one specimen sequenced in a study of identical twins. From the 5' RACE reads, TCRdb called clonotypes with MiXCR, one entry per CDR3 protein. In the table there are about 530,000 distinct CDR3 sequences, approximately 20% of which are singletons. The same sample was also used in a study of yellow fever vaccine responses in identical twins.

Input material: CD4+ T cells sorted from blood. Every receptor here comes from a woman between 18 and 29 years old in good health.

This clonotype was recorded a few times. V is TRBV12-3 or TRBV12-4 and J is TRBJ1-5; no clear D gene. The V and J ends lost 0 bases and 0 bases respectively, with 15 bases between them. The CDR3 extends over 18 amino acids. The CDR3 protein is CASSLAQYGSYSNQPQHF. The CDR3 bases are TGTGCCAGCAGTTTAGCGCAATACGGGAGTTATAGCAATCAGCCCCAGCATTTT.

This chain uses TRBV7-3 with TRBJ2-5; D not resolved. The CDR3 has 13 amino acids. Between the trimmed V and J ends, which lost 5 bases and 5 bases, there was a span of 12 bases. Germline V gives CDR1 SGHTA, CDR2 FQGTGA. The DNA of the CDR3 is TGTGCCAGCAGCCCCGCTCGGACGGAGACCCAGTACTTC. Residues: CASSPARTETQYF.

The chain uses TRBV20-1 and TRBJ2-7, with D perhaps matching TRBD2 (5 bases). Germline V gene sequence: CDR1 DFQATT, CDR2 SNEGSKA (reference sequence). Trimming took 6 bases from V and 2 from J, leaving 11 bases between them. The CDR3 loop spans 12 amino acids. DNA for the CDR3: TGCAGTGCCGGGGATGTGACCTACGAGCAGTACTTC. Amino acid sequence: CSAGDVTYEQYF.

This clonotype was seen a few times. This chain connects TRBV7-9 to TRBJ2-5, with D perhaps TRBD1 (6 bases). The germline gives CDR1 SEHNR, CDR2 FQNEAQ (reference sequence). The V gene lost 2 bases and the J gene lost 2 bases, with 18 bases spanning the gap. CDR3 size: 17 residues. The CDR3 DNA follows: TGTGCCAGCAGCTTATGGAGCTCCACAGGGATGCAAGAGACCCAGTACTTC. The encoded protein is CASSLWSSTGMQETQYF.

This clonotype came up a few times. The V and J genes are TRBV18 and TRBJ2-7; D might be TRBD1 or TRBD2, each matching 7 bases. CDR1 is KGHSH and CDR2 is LQKENI in the germline V gene. The CDR3 runs 16 residues. V was cut by 0 bases and J by 0 bases, with 12 bases left in between. Here the CDR3 reads CASSPPSGGDSYEQYF. The CDR3 DNA sequence: TGTGCCAGCTCACCACCCTCAGGGGGGGACTCCTACGAGCAGTACTTC.

V is TRBV28 and J is TRBJ1-6; D is uncertain. Per the germline V gene, CDR1 is MDHEN and CDR2 is SYDVKM. V dropped 2 bases and J dropped 8 bases, with 10 bases sitting between them. This CDR3 has 14 residues. For the CDR3, the DNA is TGTGCCAGCAGTTTAATCACAGACGATTCACCCCTCCACTTT. It yields the protein CASSLITDDSPLHF. Based on the CDR3 plus reference TRBV28 and TRBJ1-6, the full variable domain is DVKVTQSSRYLVKRTGEKVFLECVQDMDHENMFWYRQDPGLGLRLIYFSYDVKMKEKGDIPEGYSVSREKKERFSLILESASTNQTSMYLCASSLITDDSPLHFGNGTRLTVT.

This clonotype was seen at least ten times. V gene TRBV7-7 combines with J gene TRBJ2-3; possible D gene TRBD2, 5 bases. The CDR3 runs 15 residues. V gave up 5 bases and J gave up 2 bases, with 14 bases separating them. Germline V lookup: CDR1 SSHAT, CDR2 FNYEAQ (reference sequence). The CDR3 sequence is CASSPAGSVTDTQYF. The DNA for the CDR3 is TGTGCCAGCAGCCCCGCGGGTTCAGTCACAGATACGCAGTATTTT.

The chain combines TRBV6-6 with TRBJ1-2; 8 nucleotides align to TRBD1. The CDR3 totals 13 residues. The germline gives CDR1 MNHNY, CDR2 SVGAGI (reference sequence). The V and J ends lost 6 bases and 7 bases, in that order; junction bases with no gene match: 7. The CDR3 region is CASSWDRSVGYTF. The CDR3 region has the DNA TGTGCCAGCAGCTGGGACAGGTCGGTTGGCTACACCTTC.

This clonotype appeared a few times. This chain links TRBV5-1 with TRBJ2-1; TRBD1 matches 9 bases. This CDR3 is 15 amino acids long. Per germline, CDR1 SGHRS and CDR2 YFSETQ. Losses at the gene ends were 0 bases for V and 8 bases for J; bases not matched to a gene: 6. The CDR3 DNA follows: TGCGCCAGCAGCTTGGGGACAGGGGCTTATTATGAGCAGTTCTTC. Its translation: CASSLGTGAYYEQFF.

This clonotype was counted between two and nine times. The chain links TRBV4-1 to TRBJ2-2, with D perhaps matching TRBD2 (5 bases). The V and J ends lost 1 base and 6 bases respectively, with 12 bases between them. This CDR3 has 15 amino acids. Looked up from germline, CDR1 is MGHRA and CDR2 is YSYEKL. The CDR3: CASSQGERAAGELFF. CDR3 nucleotide sequence: TGCGCCAGCAGCCAAGGTGAAAGAGCGGCCGGGGAGCTGTTTTTT.

This clonotype was observed a few times. The CDR3 loop reads CASSLMAAATNEKLFF. In nucleotides, the CDR3 is TGCGCCAGCAGCTTGATGGCAGCAGCAACTAATGAAAAACTGTTTTTT. The chain recombines TRBV5-1 with TRBJ1-4; no clear D gene. The CDR3 runs 16 residues. The germline V gene has CDR1 SGHRS and CDR2 YFSETQ. Trimming shortened V by 1 base and J by 0 bases, and 10 bases separated the two germline ends.

This clonotype was picked up a small number of times. The chain joins TRBV12-3 or TRBV12-4 to TRBJ2-1; 9 nucleotides line up with TRBD2. Trimming at V came to 3 bases and at J to 6 bases, leaving 6 bases not matched to a gene. This CDR3 spans 15 amino acids. CDR3 coding DNA: TGTGCCAGCAGTTTTTCTAGCGGGGTCTTCAATGAGCAGTTCTTC. This encodes CASSFSSGVFNEQFF.

This clonotype was seen a few times. CDR3 nucleotides: TGTGCCACCAGTGACGCGAGTTGGTGGCCCCAGCATTTT. Translation: CATSDASWWPQHF. This chain links TRBV24-1 with TRBJ1-5; D unresolved. This CDR3 contains 13 residues. Germline V gene lookup returns CDR1 KGHDR and CDR2 SFDVKD. Trimming left V 4 bases short and J 9 bases short, with 12 bases between.

This clonotype was detected only a few times. The chain employs TRBV12-3 or TRBV12-4 and TRBJ2-7; D unresolved. The CDR3 covers 14 residues. Trimming removed 6 bases from V and 5 bases from J, with 17 bases in between. The CDR3, as DNA: TGTGCCAGCAGCAATAGCCTCCGAGTAGACGAGCAGTACTTC. Protein product: CASSNSLRVDEQYF.

This clonotype was seen a handful of times. The CDR3 protein is CASSEVGVALNTGELFF. The CDR3 coding sequence is TGCGCCAGCAGTGAAGTTGGGGTTGCCTTGAACACCGGGGAGCTGTTTTTT. The chain recombines TRBV10-1 with TRBJ2-2; the D is unclear. The CDR3 extends over 17 amino acids. From germline, CDR1 is WNHNN and CDR2 SYGVQD (reference sequence). V was trimmed by 3 bases and J by 1 base, leaving 15 bases between them.